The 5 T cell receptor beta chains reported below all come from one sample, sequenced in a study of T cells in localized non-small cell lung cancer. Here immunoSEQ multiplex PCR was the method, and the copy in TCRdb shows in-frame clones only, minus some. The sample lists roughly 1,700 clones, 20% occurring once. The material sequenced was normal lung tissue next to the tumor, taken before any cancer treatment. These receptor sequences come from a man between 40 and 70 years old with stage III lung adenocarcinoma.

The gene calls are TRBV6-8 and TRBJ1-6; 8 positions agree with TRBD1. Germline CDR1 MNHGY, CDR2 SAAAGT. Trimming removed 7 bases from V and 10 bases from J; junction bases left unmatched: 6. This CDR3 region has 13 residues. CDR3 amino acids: CASKDRAGSPLHF. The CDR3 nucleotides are TGTGCCAGCAAGGACAGGGCTGGATCACCCCTCCACTTT.

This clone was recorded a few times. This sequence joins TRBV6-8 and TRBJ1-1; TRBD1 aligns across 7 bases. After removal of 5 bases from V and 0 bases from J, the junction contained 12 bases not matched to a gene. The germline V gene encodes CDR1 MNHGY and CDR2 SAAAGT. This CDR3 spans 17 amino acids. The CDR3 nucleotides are TGTGCCAGCAGTGCCGCGCAGGGGGATTTCATGAACACTGAAGCTTTCTTT. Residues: CASSAAQGDFMNTEAFF.

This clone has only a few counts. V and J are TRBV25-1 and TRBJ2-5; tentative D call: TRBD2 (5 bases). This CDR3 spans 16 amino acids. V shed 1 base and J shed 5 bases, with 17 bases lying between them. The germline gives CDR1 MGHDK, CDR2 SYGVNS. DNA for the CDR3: TGTGCCAGCAGTGAATCCTGGCCTGGGAGAGGGGAGACCCAGTACTTC. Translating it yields CASSESWPGRGETQYF. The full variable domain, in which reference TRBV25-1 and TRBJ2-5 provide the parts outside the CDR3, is EADIYQTPRYLVIGTGKKITLECSQTMGHDKMYWYQQDPGMELHLIHYSYGVNSTEKGDLSSESTVSRIRTEHFPLTLESARPSHTSQYLCASSESWPGRGETQYFGPGTRLLVL.

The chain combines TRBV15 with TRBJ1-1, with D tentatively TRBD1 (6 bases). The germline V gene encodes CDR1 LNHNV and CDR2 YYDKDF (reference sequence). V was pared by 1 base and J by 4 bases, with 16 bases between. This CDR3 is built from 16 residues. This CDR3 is CATSRGTGAFPTEAFF. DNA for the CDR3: TGTGCCACCAGCAGAGGGACGGGGGCGTTTCCCACTGAAGCTTTCTTT. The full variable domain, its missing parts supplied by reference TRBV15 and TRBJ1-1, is DAMVIQNPRYQVTQFGKPVTLSCSQTLNHNVMYWYQQKSSQAPKLLFHYYDKDFNNEADTPDNFQSRRPNTSFCFLDIRSPGLGDTAMYLCATSRGTGAFPTEAFFGQGTRLTVV.

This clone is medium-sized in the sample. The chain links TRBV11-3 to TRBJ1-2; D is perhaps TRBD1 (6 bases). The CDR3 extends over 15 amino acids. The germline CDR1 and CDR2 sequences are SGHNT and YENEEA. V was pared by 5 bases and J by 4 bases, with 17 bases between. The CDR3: CASSPGGPLSYGYTF. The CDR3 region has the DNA TGTGCCAGCAGCCCGGGGGGGCCTCTTTCCTATGGCTACACCTTC.